The rows below give T cell receptor beta chains drawn from one sample of a study of T-cell reconstitution after alpha-beta-depleted transplantation in children. TCRdb redid the calling of the PCR reads with MiXCR, one entry per CDR3 protein. The sample lists approximately 150,000 distinct CDR3 sequences; more than 8% were seen once. Material: PBMCs, mostly from graft donor cells, obtained 180 days after TCRalphabeta/CD19-depleted stem cell transplant. These receptors were taken from a female patient between 2 and 10 years old who had a stem cell transplant for congenital amegakaryocytic thrombocytopenia, so the T cells may come from the graft donor. CDR3s include the opening cysteine and the closing phenylalanine or tryptophan. A D gene is named only where the DNA matches it firmly. Some rows mark clone size as missing; the rest say once, few, many or name a class of expanded clone.

>many|TRBJ1-5|TRBV10-3|12|.
CAIAGPNQPQHF
TGTGCCATTGCAGGGCCTAATCAGCCCCAGCATTTT
>many|TRBJ2-5|TRBV5-1|12|.
CASSLGRETQYF
TGCGCCAGCAGCTTGGGTCGGGAGACCCAGTACTTC
>.|TRBJ1-2|TRBV19|14|.
CASRRGRSNYGYTF
TGTGCCAGTAGGAGGGGCAGGTCTAACTATGGCTACACCTTC
>.|TRBJ2-7|TRBV7-2|13|.
CASSPRVRYEQYF
TGTGCCAGCAGCCCAAGGGTCCGATACGAGCAGTACTTC
>many|TRBJ2-5|TRBV5-1|14|TRBD1
CASSNDRVGQTQYF
TGCGCCAGCAGCAATGACAGGGTGGGGCAGACCCAGTACTTC
>.|TRBJ1-6|TRBV5-1|14|.
CASSLQGPNSPLHF
TGCGCCAGCAGCTTGCAGGGGCCCAATTCACCCCTCCACTTT
>many|TRBJ2-6|TRBV6-5|15|.
CASSQHVSGANVLTF
TGTGCCAGCAGCCAACACGTCTCTGGGGCCAACGTCCTGACTTTC
>.|TRBJ2-5|TRBV5-1|15|TRBD2
CASSHGLAAGETQYF
TGCGCCAGCAGCCACGGACTAGCGGCAGGAGAGACCCAGTACTTC
>many|TRBJ2-2|TRBV12-3/TRBV12-4|16|TRBD1
CASSPLGGANTGELFF
TGTGCCAGCAGCCCATTAGGGGGCGCGAACACCGGGGAGCTGTTTTTT
>few|TRBJ2-1|TRBV6-2/TRBV6-3|20|TRBD2
CASSYPPFWTSGGLYNEQFF
TGTGCCAGCAGTTACCCCCCATTCTGGACTAGCGGGGGGCTATACAATGAGCAGTTCTTC
>many|TRBJ1-1|TRBV20-1|14|.
CSARDGQGKYEAFF
TGCAGTGCTAGAGATGGCCAGGGGAAATATGAAGCTTTCTTT
>many|TRBJ2-7|TRBV6-1|15|TRBD1
CASSRSTGRSYEQYF
TGTGCCAGCAGTCGTTCGACAGGGCGAAGTTACGAGCAGTACTTC
>.|TRBJ1-1|TRBV6-5|13|.
CASRGGMNTEAFF
TGTGCCAGCAGGGGAGGGATGAACACTGAAGCTTTCTTT
>.|TRBJ2-1|TRBV11-2|16|TRBD2
CASSTYLAGFYNEQFF
TGTGCCAGCAGTACATACCTAGCGGGTTTCTACAATGAGCAGTTCTTC
>many|TRBJ2-7|TRBV5-1|13|.
CASSLVAAYEQYF
TGCGCCAGCAGCTTGGTAGCGGCCTACGAGCAGTACTTC
>.|TRBJ2-5|TRBV3-1|18|.
CACTKVAPWGPTGETQYF
TGTGCCTGCACCAAGGTGGCCCCTTGGGGACCAACCGGGGAGACCCAGTACTTC
>.|TRBJ2-7|TRBV5-6|14|.
CAMSPGTPSYEQYF
TGTGCCATGAGCCCCGGGACACCCTCCTACGAGCAGTACTTC
>few|TRBJ2-7|TRBV28|13|.
CASSWAPSYEQYF
TGTGCCAGCAGCTGGGCCCCCTCCTACGAGCAGTACTTC
>many|TRBJ1-4|TRBV28|14|.
CASRPKGDNEKLFF
TGTGCCAGCAGACCCAAGGGGGATAATGAAAAACTGTTTTTT
>.|TRBJ2-7|TRBV28|14|TRBD1
CASTSPGTDYEQYF
TGTGCCAGCACCTCCCCAGGGACAGACTACGAGCAGTACTTC
>.|TRBJ1-5|TRBV12-3/TRBV12-4|15|.
CASSLGQTLSQPQHF
TGTGCCAGCAGTCTCGGACAGACCCTAAGTCAGCCCCAGCATTTT
>many|TRBJ2-1|TRBV5-4|16|.
CASSLVPGSTHNEQFF
TGTGCCAGCAGCTTGGTACCAGGGAGTACCCACAATGAGCAGTTCTTC
>few|TRBJ2-5|TRBV6-1|13|.
CASSDFGLTTQYF
TGTGCCAGCAGTGATTTCGGGCTTACGACCCAGTACTTC
>many|TRBJ2-5|TRBV29-1|13|.
CSVPARGWETQYF
TGCAGCGTTCCAGCTCGGGGCTGGGAGACCCAGTACTTC
>many|TRBJ1-1|TRBV3-1|15|.
CASSQRSHGGTEAFF
TGTGCCAGCAGCCAGAGGTCACACGGAGGGACTGAAGCTTTCTTT
>few|TRBJ2-7|TRBV29-1|13|TRBD2
CSVRTSGGYEQYF
TGCAGCGTTAGGACTAGCGGGGGGTACGAGCAGTACTTC
>.|TRBJ2-1|TRBV10-3|15|TRBD2
CAISVGGSSYNEQFF
TGTGCCATCAGTGTAGGCGGGAGCTCCTACAATGAGCAGTTCTTC
>many|TRBJ1-1|TRBV7-9|15|.
CASSEGDPSHTEAFF
TGTGCCAGCAGCGAGGGGGACCCCTCGCACACTGAAGCTTTCTTT
>many|TRBJ2-5|TRBV28|17|TRBD2
CASSLRGLAGEGETQYF
TGTGCCAGCAGTTTACGGGGACTAGCGGGAGAGGGAGAGACCCAGTACTTC
>many|TRBJ2-3|TRBV3-1|19|.
CASSQDQRRTIPSTDTQYF
TGTGCCAGCAGCCAAGATCAACGCCGGACAATTCCAAGCACAGATACGCAGTATTTT
>many|TRBJ1-6|TRBV3-1|17|.
CASSQAPPTIWYSPLHF
TGTGCCAGCAGCCAAGCCCCCCCGACCATTTGGTATTCACCCCTCCACTTT
>.|TRBJ1-4|TRBV2|15|.
CASSVGSVADRKLFF
TGTGCCAGCAGTGTGGGCAGCGTAGCAGATCGAAAACTGTTTTTT
>few|TRBJ1-3|TRBV20-1|12|.
CSALGPGNTIYF
TGCAGTGCTCTGGGACCTGGAAACACCATATATTTT
>many|TRBJ1-2|TRBV5-1|18|TRBD1
CASSLDGRGGAANYGYTF
TGCGCCAGCAGCTTGGATGGGAGAGGGGGCGCAGCTAACTATGGCTACACCTTC
>few|TRBJ2-5|TRBV29-1|17|.
CSVEEYRRQKYQETQYF
TGCAGCGTTGAAGAGTACAGGCGTCAGAAGTACCAAGAGACCCAGTACTTC
>few|TRBJ2-5|TRBV20-1|15|.
CSAREGTLYQETQYF
TGCAGTGCTAGAGAAGGGACTTTGTACCAAGAGACCCAGTACTTC
>few|TRBJ2-5|TRBV5-1|18|.
CASSHAGPKAASQETQYF
TGCGCCAGCAGCCATGCTGGACCGAAGGCAGCTTCACAAGAGACCCAGTACTTC
>many|TRBJ1-4|TRBV29-1|13|.
CSVGTAANEKLFF
TGCAGCGTTGGGACCGCGGCTAATGAAAAACTGTTTTTT
>many|TRBJ1-4|TRBV29-1|11|.
CSVLIREKLFF
TGCAGCGTTCTCATAAGGGAAAAACTGTTTTTT
>.|TRBJ1-2|TRBV18|15|.
CASSPNNGPNYGYTF
TGTGCCAGCTCACCAAATAACGGTCCTAACTATGGCTACACCTTC
>.|TRBJ2-1|TRBV20-1|16|TRBD2
CSAREAGGSEGNEQFF
TGCAGTGCTAGAGAGGCGGGAGGGTCTGAGGGCAATGAGCAGTTCTTC
>many|TRBJ2-7|TRBV3-1|13|.
CASSRASTYEQYF
TGTGCCAGCAGCCGGGCCTCAACCTACGAGCAGTACTTC
>.|TRBJ2-2|TRBV11-1|16|.
CASSFLGPNGAGELFF
TGTGCCAGCAGCTTCCTCGGCCCAAATGGGGCCGGGGAGCTGTTTTTT
>.|TRBJ2-1|TRBV30|16|TRBD2
CAWSAIAGGAYNEQFF
TGTGCCTGGAGTGCAATAGCGGGAGGGGCCTACAATGAGCAGTTCTTC
>.|TRBJ2-7|TRBV18|15|TRBD2
CASSPILAGAYEQYF
TGTGCCAGCTCACCTATACTAGCGGGGGCCTACGAGCAGTACTTC
>.|TRBJ2-7|TRBV20-1|13|TRBD2
CSAHPASGYEQYF
TGCAGTGCTCACCCGGCTAGCGGCTACGAGCAGTACTTC
>few|TRBJ2-7|TRBV28|14|.
CATRRLGVGYEQYF
TGTGCCACCCGTCGCCTAGGAGTCGGGTACGAGCAGTACTTC
>.|TRBJ1-6|TRBV27|15|.
CASRPNRDPYSPLHF
TGTGCCAGCAGACCCAACAGGGATCCTTATTCACCCCTCCACTTT
>.|TRBJ2-1|TRBV29-1|15|.
CSVHNRASGYNEQFF
TGCAGCGTTCATAACAGGGCTAGCGGCTACAATGAGCAGTTCTTC
>.|TRBJ2-3|TRBV5-5|23|TRBD2
CASSLFSTWYLRSGRAYEDTQYF
TGTGCCAGCAGCTTGTTCTCCACGTGGTATCTAAGAAGCGGGAGGGCCTATGAAGATACGCAGTATTTT
>.|TRBJ2-5|TRBV5-1|16|.
CASSLAYGGSAETQYF
TGCGCCAGCAGCTTGGCCTATGGGGGAAGTGCGGAGACCCAGTACTTC
>many|TRBJ1-2|TRBV5-1|14|.
CASSSGGPQYGYTF
TGCGCCAGCAGCTCGGGCGGCCCTCAGTATGGCTACACCTTC
>many|TRBJ1-6|TRBV12-3/TRBV12-4|13|TRBD1
CASSTGVGSPLHF
TGTGCCAGCAGCACAGGGGTTGGATCACCCCTCCACTTT